This TCR beta chain was documented in a study of T cells in Graves' hyperthyroidism and ophthalmopathy. Study details: Peripheral blood was obtained at initial diagnosis, preceding any treatment.

This clonotype was detected ten times or more. Patients were excluded because of uncontrolled infection, other autoimmune disease, pregnancy or lactation. Thyroid ultrasound, orbital computed tomography, clinical symptoms, and serum thyroxine and TRAb underpinned diagnoses. V was clipped by 2 bases and J by 1 base; unmatched bases: 4. In germline, CDR1 is KGHSH, CDR2 LQKENI. CDR3 length: 15 amino acids. It was RNA transcripts that yielded the amplified TCR beta CDR3 regions. The primer set for the first-round RT-PCR of the TCR CDR3 was HTBI. TCRdb reanalysed the multiplex PCR reads using MiXCR and keeps one entry per CDR3 protein. Of hundreds of thousands of distinct CDR3 sequences listed, around 24% are singletons.

The sequence came from a woman in her twenties or thirties with Graves' ophthalmopathy. What was sequenced was blood. The chain uses TRBV18 and TRBJ1-1, with 7 bases fitting TRBD1. CDR3 protein: CASSPRGLSNTEAFF. The CDR3 DNA is TGTGCCAGCTCACCAAGGGGGCTCTCGAACACTGAAGCTTTCTTT.